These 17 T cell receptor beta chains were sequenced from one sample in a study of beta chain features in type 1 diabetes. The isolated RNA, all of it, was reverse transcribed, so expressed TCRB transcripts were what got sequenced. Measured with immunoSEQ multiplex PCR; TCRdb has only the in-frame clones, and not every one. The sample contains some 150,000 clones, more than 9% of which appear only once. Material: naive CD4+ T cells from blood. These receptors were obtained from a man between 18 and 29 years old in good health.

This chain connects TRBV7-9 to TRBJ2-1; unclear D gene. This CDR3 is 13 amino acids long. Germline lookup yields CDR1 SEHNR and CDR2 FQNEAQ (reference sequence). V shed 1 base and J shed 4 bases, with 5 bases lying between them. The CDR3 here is CASSLESYNEQFF. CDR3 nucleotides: TGTGCCAGCAGCTTAGAGAGTTACAATGAGCAGTTCTTC.

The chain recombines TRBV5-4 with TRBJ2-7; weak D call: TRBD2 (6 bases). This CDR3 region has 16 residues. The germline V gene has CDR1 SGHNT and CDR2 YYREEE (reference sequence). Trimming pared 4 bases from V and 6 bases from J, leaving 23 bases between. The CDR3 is CASSQERLVPSPEQYF. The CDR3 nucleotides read TGTGCCAGCAGCCAGGAACGACTAGTCCCCTCGCCCGAGCAGTACTTC.

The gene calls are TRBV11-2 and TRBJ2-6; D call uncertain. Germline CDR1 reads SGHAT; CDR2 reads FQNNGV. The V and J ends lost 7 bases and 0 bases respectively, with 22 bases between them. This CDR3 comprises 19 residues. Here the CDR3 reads CASTHQVARHISGANVLTF. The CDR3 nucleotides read TGTGCCAGCACCCACCAAGTCGCCCGACACATCTCTGGGGCCAACGTCCTGACTTTC.

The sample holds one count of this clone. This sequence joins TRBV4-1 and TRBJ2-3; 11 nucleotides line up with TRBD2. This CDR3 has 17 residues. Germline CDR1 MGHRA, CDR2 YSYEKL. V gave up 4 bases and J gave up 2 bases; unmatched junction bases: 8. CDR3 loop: CASSRRPSGGTTDTQYF. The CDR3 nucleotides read TGCGCCAGCAGCCGGCGACCTAGCGGGGGGACCACAGATACGCAGTATTTT.

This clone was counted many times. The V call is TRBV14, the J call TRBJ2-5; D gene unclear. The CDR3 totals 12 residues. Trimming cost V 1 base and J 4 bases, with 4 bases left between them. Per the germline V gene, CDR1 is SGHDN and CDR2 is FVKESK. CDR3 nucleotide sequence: TGTGCCAGCAGCCAAGCCGGAGAGACCCAGTACTTC. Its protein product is CASSQAGETQYF.

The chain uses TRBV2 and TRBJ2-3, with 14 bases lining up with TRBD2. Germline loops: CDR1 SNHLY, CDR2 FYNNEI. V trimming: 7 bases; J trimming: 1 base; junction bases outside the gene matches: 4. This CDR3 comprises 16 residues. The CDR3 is CASTSGLAGGTDTQYF. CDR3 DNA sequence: TGTGCCAGCACCTCGGGACTAGCGGGGGGCACAGATACGCAGTATTTT.

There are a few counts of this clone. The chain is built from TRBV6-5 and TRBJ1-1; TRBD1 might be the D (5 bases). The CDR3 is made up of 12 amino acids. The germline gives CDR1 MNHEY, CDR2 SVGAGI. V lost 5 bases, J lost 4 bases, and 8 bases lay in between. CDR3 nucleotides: TGTGCCAGCAGTCAGGGAGGCACTGAAGCTTTCTTT. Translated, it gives CASSQGGTEAFF.

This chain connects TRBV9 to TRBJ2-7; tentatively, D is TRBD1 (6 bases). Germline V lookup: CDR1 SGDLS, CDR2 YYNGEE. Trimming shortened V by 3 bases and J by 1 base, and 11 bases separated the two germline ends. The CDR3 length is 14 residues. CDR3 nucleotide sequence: TGTGCCAGCAGCGCCCAAACAGGGTCCTACGAGCAGTACTTC. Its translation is CASSAQTGSYEQYF.

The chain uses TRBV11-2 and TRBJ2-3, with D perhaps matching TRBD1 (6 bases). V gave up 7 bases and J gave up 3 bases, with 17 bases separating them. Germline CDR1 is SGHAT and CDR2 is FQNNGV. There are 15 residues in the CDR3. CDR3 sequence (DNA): TGTGCCAGCACTTCCCGGACAGTAGGGACAGATACGCAGTATTTT. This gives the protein CASTSRTVGTDTQYF.

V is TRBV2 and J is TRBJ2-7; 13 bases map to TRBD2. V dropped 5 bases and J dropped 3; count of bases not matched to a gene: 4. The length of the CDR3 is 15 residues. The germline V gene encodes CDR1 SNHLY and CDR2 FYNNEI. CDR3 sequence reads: CASSLLAGGFYEQYF. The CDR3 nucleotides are TGTGCCAGCAGTCTACTAGCGGGGGGGTTCTACGAGCAGTACTTC. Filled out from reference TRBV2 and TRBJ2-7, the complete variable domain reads EPEVTQTPSHQVTQMGQEVILRCVPISNHLYFYWYRQILGQKVEFLVSFYNNEISEKSEIFDDQFSVERPDGSNFTLKIRSTKLEDSAMYFCASSLLAGGFYEQYFGPGTRLTVT.

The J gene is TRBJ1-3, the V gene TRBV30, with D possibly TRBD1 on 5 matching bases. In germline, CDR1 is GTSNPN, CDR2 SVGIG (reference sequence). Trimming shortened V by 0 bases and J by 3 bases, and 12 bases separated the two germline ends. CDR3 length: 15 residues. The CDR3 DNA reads TGTGCCTGGAGTGTCTGGGGCGCAGGTGGAAACACCATATATTTT. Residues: CAWSVWGAGGNTIYF.

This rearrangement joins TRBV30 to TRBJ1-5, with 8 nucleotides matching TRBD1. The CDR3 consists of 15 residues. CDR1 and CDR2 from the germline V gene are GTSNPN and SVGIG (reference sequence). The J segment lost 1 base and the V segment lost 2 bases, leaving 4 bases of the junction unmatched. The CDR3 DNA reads TGTGCCTGGAGTAACAGGGGGGGAAGCAATCAGCCCCAGCATTTT. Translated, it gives CAWSNRGGSNQPQHF.

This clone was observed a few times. This CDR3 reads CAISGTENYGYTF. The DNA of the CDR3 is TGTGCCATCAGTGGGACAGAGAACTATGGCTACACCTTC. The J gene is TRBJ1-2, the V gene TRBV10-3, with a tentative D call TRBD1 (6 bases). Between the trimmed V and J ends, which lost 4 bases and 2 bases, there was a span of 8 bases. This CDR3 is 13 amino acids long. Germline lookup yields CDR1 ENHRY and CDR2 SYGVKD.

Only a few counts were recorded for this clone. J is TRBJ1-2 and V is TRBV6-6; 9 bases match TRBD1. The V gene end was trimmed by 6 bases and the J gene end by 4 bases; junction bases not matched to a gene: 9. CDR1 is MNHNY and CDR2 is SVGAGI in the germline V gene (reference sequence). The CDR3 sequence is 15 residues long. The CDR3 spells CASRAPGGQGYGYTF. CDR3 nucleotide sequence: TGTGCCAGCAGGGCCCCGGGGGGACAGGGCTATGGCTACACCTTC.

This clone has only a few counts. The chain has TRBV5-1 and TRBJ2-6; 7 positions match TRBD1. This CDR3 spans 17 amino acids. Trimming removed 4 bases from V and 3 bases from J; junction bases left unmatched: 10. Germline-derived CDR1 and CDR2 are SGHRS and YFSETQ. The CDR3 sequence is CASSPGQVGVGANVLTF. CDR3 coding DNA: TGCGCCAGCAGCCCCGGACAGGTGGGGGTTGGGGCCAACGTCCTGACTTTC.

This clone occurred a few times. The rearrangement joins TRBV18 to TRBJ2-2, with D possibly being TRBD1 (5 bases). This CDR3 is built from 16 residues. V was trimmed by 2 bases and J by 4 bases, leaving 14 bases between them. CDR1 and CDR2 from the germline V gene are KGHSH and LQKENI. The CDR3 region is CASSPLAGRSTGELFF. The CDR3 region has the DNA TGTGCCAGCTCACCATTGGCAGGGCGGAGCACCGGGGAGCTGTTTTTT.

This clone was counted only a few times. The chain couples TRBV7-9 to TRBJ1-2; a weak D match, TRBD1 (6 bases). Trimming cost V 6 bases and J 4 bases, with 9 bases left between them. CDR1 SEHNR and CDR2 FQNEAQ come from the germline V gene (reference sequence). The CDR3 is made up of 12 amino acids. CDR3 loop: CASSRDIYGYTF. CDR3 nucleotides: TGTGCCAGCAGTCGGGACATCTATGGCTACACCTTC.